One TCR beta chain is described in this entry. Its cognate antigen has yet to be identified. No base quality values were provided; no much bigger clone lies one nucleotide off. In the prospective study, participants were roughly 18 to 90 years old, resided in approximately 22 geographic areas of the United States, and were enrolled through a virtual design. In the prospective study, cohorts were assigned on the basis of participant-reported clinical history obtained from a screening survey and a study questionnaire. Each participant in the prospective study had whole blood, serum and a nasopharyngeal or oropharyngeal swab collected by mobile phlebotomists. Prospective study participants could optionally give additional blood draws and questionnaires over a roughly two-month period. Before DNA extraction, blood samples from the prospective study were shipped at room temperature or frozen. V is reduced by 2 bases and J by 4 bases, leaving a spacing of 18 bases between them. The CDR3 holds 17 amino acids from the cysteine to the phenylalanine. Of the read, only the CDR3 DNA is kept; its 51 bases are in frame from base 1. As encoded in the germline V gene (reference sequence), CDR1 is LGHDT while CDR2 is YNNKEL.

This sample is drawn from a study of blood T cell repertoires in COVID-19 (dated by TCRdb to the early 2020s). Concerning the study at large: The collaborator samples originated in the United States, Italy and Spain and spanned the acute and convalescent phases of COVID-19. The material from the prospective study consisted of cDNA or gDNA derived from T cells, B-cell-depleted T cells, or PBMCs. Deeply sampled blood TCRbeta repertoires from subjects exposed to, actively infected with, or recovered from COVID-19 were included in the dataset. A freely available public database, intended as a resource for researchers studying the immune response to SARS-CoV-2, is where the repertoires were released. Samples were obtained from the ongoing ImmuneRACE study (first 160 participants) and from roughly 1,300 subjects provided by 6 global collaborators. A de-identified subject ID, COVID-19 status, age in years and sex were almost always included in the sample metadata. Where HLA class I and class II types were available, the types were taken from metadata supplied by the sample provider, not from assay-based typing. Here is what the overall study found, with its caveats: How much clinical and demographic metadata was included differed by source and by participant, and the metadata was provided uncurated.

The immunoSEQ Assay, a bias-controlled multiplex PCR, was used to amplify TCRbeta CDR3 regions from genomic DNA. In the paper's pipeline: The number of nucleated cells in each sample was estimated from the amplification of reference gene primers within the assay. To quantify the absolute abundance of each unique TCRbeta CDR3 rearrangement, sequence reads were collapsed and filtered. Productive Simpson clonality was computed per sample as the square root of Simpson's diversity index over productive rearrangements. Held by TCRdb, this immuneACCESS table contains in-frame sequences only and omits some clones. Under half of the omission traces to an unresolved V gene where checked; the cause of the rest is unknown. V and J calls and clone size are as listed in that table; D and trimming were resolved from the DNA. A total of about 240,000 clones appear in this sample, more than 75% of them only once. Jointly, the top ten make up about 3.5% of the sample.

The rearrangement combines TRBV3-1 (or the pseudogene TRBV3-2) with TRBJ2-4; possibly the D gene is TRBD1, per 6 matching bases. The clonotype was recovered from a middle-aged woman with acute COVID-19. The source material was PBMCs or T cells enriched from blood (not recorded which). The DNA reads TGTGCCAGCAGCCAACATAGGCAGGGGTCCCTTAAAAACATTCAGTACTTC. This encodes CASSQHRQGSLKNIQYF.